A single sample gave rise to the 30 T cell receptor beta chains below, sequenced in a study of liver allograft versus peripheral blood T cells (dated by TCRdb to about 2020). Regarding the study in general: T cell receptor repertoires present within transplanted livers were compared with repertoires in the peripheral blood of liver transplant recipients.

For sequencing, an Illumina MiSeq was employed. TCRdb reprocessing: public reads trimmed at Q25 with fastp, clones called with MiXCR, in-frame beta chains kept. Duplicate CDR3 protein sequences are folded into a single record with the most common DNA and genes. In all, the sample holds approximately 8,600 distinct CDR3 sequences, and around 17% of those were seen once. Of the sample, 1.8% falls within the top ten clones. These receptors came from a human patient who had a liver transplant. In transplant recipients, some T cells may be of donor rather than host origin.

Relative to its sample, this clonotype is medium-sized. This chain connects TRBV19 to TRBJ1-4; D is unclear. Germline CDR1 and CDR2: LNHDA and SQIVND (reference sequence). V was pared by 1 base and J by 8 bases, with 8 bases between. The CDR3 is 13 residues long. The CDR3 sequence: CASSIGLREKLFF. In DNA, the CDR3 is TGTGCCAGTAGTATAGGACTACGGGAAAAACTGTTTTTT.

This clonotype was observed a handful of times. The CDR3 coding sequence is TGCAGTGCACCCGGGACTAGCGGCGTGAATACGCAGTATTTT. Protein sequence: CSAPGTSGVNTQYF. The chain has TRBV20-1 and TRBJ2-3, with 11 bases matching TRBD2. CDR3 length equals 14 residues. Germline V CDR1 and CDR2: DFQATT, SNEGSKA (reference sequence). Trimming took 6 bases from V and 7 from J; bases not matched to a gene: 9.

This clonotype was found many times. The rearrangement uses TRBV6-5 and TRBJ1-2, with no clear D. Trimming left V 6 bases short and J 4 bases short, with 9 bases between. The CDR3 has 12 residues. Germline lookup yields CDR1 MNHEY and CDR2 SVGAGI. CDR3 in DNA: TGTGCCAGCAGCCCCAGCTCCTATGGCTACACCTTC. It translates to CASSPSSYGYTF.

This clonotype was seen only a few times. J is TRBJ2-7 and V is TRBV3-1; no definite D call. CDR1 is LGHDT and CDR2 is YNNKEL in the germline V gene (reference sequence). The CDR3 sequence is 15 residues long. Trimming cost V 0 bases and J 4 bases, with 13 bases left between them. CDR3 sequence: CASSQERAFPYEQYF. In DNA, the CDR3 is TGTGCCAGCAGCCAAGAAAGAGCCTTTCCATACGAGCAGTACTTC.

This clonotype is deemed medium-sized. The V and J genes are TRBV18 and TRBJ1-1; the match to TRBD1 covers 7 bases. CDR1 and CDR2 from the germline V gene are KGHSH and LQKENI. The junction had 7 bases not matched to a gene; V was cut back by 6 bases and J by 0 bases. The CDR3 sequence is 15 residues long. CDR3 bases: TGTGCCAGCTCTCCAGGCGGGACAGTGAACACTGAAGCTTTCTTT. It translates to CASSPGGTVNTEAFF.

This clonotype rates as medium-sized. The chain is built from TRBV7-9 and TRBJ1-4; D is uncertain. Per germline, CDR1 SEHNR and CDR2 FQNEAQ (reference sequence). Trimming took off 5 bases at V and 0 bases at J, with 19 bases between the two ends. This CDR3 comprises 18 residues. CDR3 protein: CASSRSGLSIATNEKLFF. The CDR3, as DNA: TGTGCCAGCAGCCGATCCGGCCTGTCCATTGCAACTAATGAAAAACTGTTTTTT.

This clonotype rates as medium-sized. The genes are TRBV6-5 and TRBJ2-2, with D perhaps TRBD1 (6 bases). With 4 bases removed from V and 2 bases from J, the gap between germline ends came to 14 bases. CDR1 and CDR2 (germline): MNHEY, SVGAGI. The CDR3 covers 16 residues. Here the CDR3 reads CASSLVRGPNTGELFF. Here the CDR3 DNA reads TGTGCCAGCAGTTTGGTCAGGGGACCCAACACCGGGGAGCTGTTTTTT.

By share, this clonotype counts as medium-sized. J is TRBJ2-7 and V is TRBV18; possible D gene TRBD2, 6 bases. The germline CDR1 and CDR2 sequences are KGHSH and LQKENI. The V end was cut by 5 bases, the J end by 3 bases, with 14 bases between. CDR3 size: 14 residues. The CDR3 here is CASSIGGVLYEQYF. The CDR3 region has the DNA TGTGCCAGCTCAATCGGGGGTGTACTCTACGAGCAGTACTTC.

Worth noting for this clonotype: This sequence may be a read error, since a much larger clone differs from it by one base. The chain employs TRBV5-4 and TRBJ1-1; D is uncertain. With 3 bases removed from V and 1 base from J, the gap between germline ends came to 10 bases. This CDR3 is 14 amino acids long. Germline CDR1 reads SGHNT; CDR2 reads YYREEE (reference sequence). CDR3 in DNA: TGTGCCAGCAGCTCCAGCGGAGGGAACACTGAAGCTTTCTTT. Protein product: CASSSSGGNTEAFF.

This clonotype was observed at least ten times. This chain links TRBV19 with TRBJ2-1; a weak D match, TRBD1 (5 bases). The CDR3 totals 17 residues. Germline loops: CDR1 LNHDA, CDR2 SQIVND (reference sequence). The ends were cut back, 8 bases at V and 7 bases at J, with 27 bases in the middle. The DNA of the CDR3 is TGTGCCAGTTCTAACGCTGAAGCCCAGGGTTATAGTAATGAGCAGTTCTTC. Translation gives CASSNAEAQGYSNEQFF. Filled out from reference TRBV19 and TRBJ2-1, the complete variable domain reads DGGITQSPKYLFRKEGQNVTLSCEQNLNHDAMYWYRQDPGQGLRLIYYSQIVNDFQKGDIAEGYSVSREKKESFPLTVTSAQKNPTAFYLCASSNAEAQGYSNEQFFGPGTRLTVL.

This clonotype was picked up a small number of times. The rearrangement links TRBV6-6 to TRBJ2-7; TRBD1 aligns across 9 bases. The germline V gene has CDR1 MNHNY and CDR2 SVGAGI (reference sequence). The CDR3 spans 15 residues. V gave up 10 bases and J gave up 4 bases; unmatched junction bases: 14. CDR3 in amino acids: CANIPSGTGRYEQYF. CDR3 in DNA: TGTGCCAACATCCCCTCCGGGACAGGGAGGTACGAGCAGTACTTC.

At least ten counts were recorded for this clonotype. The J gene is TRBJ1-5, the V gene TRBV7-2; a weak D match, TRBD1 (5 bases). Looked up from germline, CDR1 is SGHTA and CDR2 is FQGNSA. The ends were cut back, 5 bases at V and 4 bases at J, with 9 bases in the middle. There are 13 residues in the CDR3. The CDR3 loop reads CASSRQNNQPQHF. DNA for the CDR3: TGTGCCAGCAGCCGACAGAATAATCAGCCCCAGCATTTT.

This clonotype is medium-sized in the sample. The chain links TRBV24-1 to TRBJ1-5; TRBD1 is a possible D gene (5 bases). Germline assignment: CDR1 KGHDR and CDR2 SFDVKD. Trimming pared 9 bases from V and 3 bases from J, leaving 11 bases between. This CDR3 is 13 amino acids long. The CDR3 DNA reads as TGTGCCACCCGACAGTATTTCAATCAGCCCCAGCATTTT. Protein product: CATRQYFNQPQHF.

This clonotype has only a few counts. V usage is TRBV2 and J usage is TRBJ2-7, with 8 bases aligning to TRBD1. Trimming took 5 bases from V and 3 from J; bases not matched to a gene: 6. This CDR3 spans 14 amino acids. Germline V gives CDR1 SNHLY, CDR2 FYNNEI. The CDR3: CASSSGGQIYEQYF. The CDR3 DNA sequence: TGTGCCAGCAGTTCAGGGGGCCAAATCTACGAGCAGTACTTC.

This clonotype was recorded only once. The chain links TRBV2 to TRBJ2-1; the match to TRBD2 covers 15 bases. Trimming took 6 bases from V and 5 from J; bases not matched to a gene: 8. The CDR3 runs to 17 residues. Germline CDR1 is SNHLY and CDR2 is FYNNEI. The DNA for the CDR3 is TGTGCCAGCAGCGGACTAGCGGGGGGGCAAATCCACAATGAGCAGTTCTTC. This sequence encodes CASSGLAGGQIHNEQFF.

This clonotype is medium-sized. This chain uses TRBV29-1 with TRBJ1-1; D not resolved. V lost 3 bases, J lost 1 base, and 9 bases lay in between. The CDR3 has 13 amino acids. The germline V gene encodes CDR1 SQVTM and CDR2 ANQGSEA. The CDR3: CSVEEQGNTEAFF. Here the CDR3 DNA reads TGCAGCGTTGAGGAACAAGGGAACACTGAAGCTTTCTTT.

This clonotype qualifies as medium-sized. The V and J genes are TRBV6-5 and TRBJ1-2; D is unresolved. CDR1 MNHEY and CDR2 SVGAGI come from the germline V gene. V was shortened by 2 bases and J by 7 bases, with 11 bases between the two germline ends. The length of the CDR3 is 13 residues. The CDR3 DNA sequence: TGTGCCAGCAGTTACGGGTTTTTGGGTGGCTACACCTTC. Translated, it gives CASSYGFLGGYTF.

This chain uses TRBV5-5 with TRBJ1-1, with TRBD1 matching 7 bases. This CDR3 comprises 15 residues. With V trimmed by 2 bases and J by 3 bases, 7 bases remained unmatched. The germline V gene encodes CDR1 SGHKS and CDR2 YYEKEE (reference sequence). The CDR3 protein is CASSFNPRGDTEAFF. CDR3 nucleotide sequence: TGTGCCAGCAGCTTTAACCCCAGGGGGGACACTGAAGCTTTCTTT.

This clonotype counts as medium-sized (0.01 to 0.1%). The CDR3 nucleotides read TGCAGCGCCGAACAGGGGGTGGACACTGAAGCTTTCTTT. The encoded protein is CSAEQGVDTEAFF. The chain links TRBV29-1 to TRBJ1-1; 8 bases are a match to TRBD1. Trimming at V came to 7 bases and at J to 3 bases, leaving 7 bases not matched to a gene. CDR1 SQVTM and CDR2 ANQGSEA come from the germline V gene. The CDR3 totals 13 residues.

This clonotype is labeled medium-sized. The chain joins TRBV18 to TRBJ1-4; D is undetermined. Trimming shortened V by 4 bases and J by 8 bases, and 14 bases separated the two germline ends. The germline CDR1 and CDR2 sequences are KGHSH and LQKENI. The CDR3 runs to 14 residues. In nucleotides, the CDR3 is TGTGCCAGCTCACTAAGGGATGTACGGGAAAAACTGTTTTTT. This sequence encodes CASSLRDVREKLFF.

The V call is TRBV27, the J call TRBJ1-5; 7 nucleotides match TRBD1. Germline loops: CDR1 MNHEY, CDR2 SMNVEV (reference sequence). The CDR3 covers 15 residues. V shed 3 bases, J shed 4 bases, and the junction held 6 bases outside the gene matches. CDR3 residues: CASSLGQSGNQPQHF. CDR3 bases: TGTGCCAGCAGTTTGGGACAGTCGGGGAATCAGCCCCAGCATTTT.

The genes are TRBV4-1 and TRBJ1-2; D is unclear. The CDR3 length is 13 residues. V was clipped by 1 base and J by 7 bases, with 10 bases between them. The germline gives CDR1 MGHRA, CDR2 YSYEKL. Here the CDR3 reads CASSQGSRVGYTF. CDR3 DNA: TGCGCCAGCAGCCAAGGGTCTAGGGTTGGCTACACCTTC.

This clonotype rates as medium-sized. CDR3 residues: CASSRGWRGRGSPLHF. CDR3 coding DNA: TGTGCCAGTAGCAGAGGGTGGAGGGGCCGGGGGTCACCCCTCCACTTT. The chain joins TRBV19 to TRBJ1-6, with TRBD1 as a possible D gene (5 bases). Per the germline V gene, CDR1 is LNHDA and CDR2 is SQIVND (reference sequence). V lost 6 bases to trimming and J lost 10 bases, with 22 bases between them. The CDR3 is made up of 16 amino acids.

This clonotype ranks as medium-sized. The chain has TRBV20-1 and TRBJ1-5; D unresolved. The CDR3 extends over 14 amino acids. Germline V gene lookup returns CDR1 DFQATT and CDR2 SNEGSKA (reference sequence). Trimming removed 1 base from V and 5 bases from J, with 12 bases in between. CDR3 in amino acids: CSARGVRVDQPQHF. The CDR3 coding sequence is TGCAGTGCTAGAGGAGTACGTGTGGATCAGCCCCAGCATTTT.

This clonotype was recorded at least ten times. This chain uses TRBV19 with TRBJ1-5; TRBD1 matches at 8 bases. The germline V gene encodes CDR1 LNHDA and CDR2 SQIVND (reference sequence). V shed 7 bases and J 0 bases; nucleotides not matched to a gene: 14. This CDR3 spans 18 amino acids. The CDR3 bases are TGTGCCAGTACCTCAGGGGGCAAGCGAGAGGATAGCAATCAGCCCCAGCATTTT. Protein product: CASTSGGKREDSNQPQHF. Full variable domain (outside the CDR3, taken from reference TRBV19 and TRBJ1-5): DGGITQSPKYLFRKEGQNVTLSCEQNLNHDAMYWYRQDPGQGLRLIYYSQIVNDFQKGDIAEGYSVSREKKESFPLTVTSAQKNPTAFYLCASTSGGKREDSNQPQHFGDGTRLSIL.

V and J are TRBV3-1 and TRBJ2-1; 7 nucleotides line up with TRBD2. With 5 bases clipped from V and 1 base from J, the junction kept 5 bases outside the gene matches. From germline, CDR1 is LGHDT and CDR2 YNNKEL (reference sequence). The CDR3 extends over 15 amino acids. CDR3 sequence (DNA): TGTGCCAGCAGCGATTTGGGGGGGTCCTACAATGAGCAGTTCTTC. Translated: CASSDLGGSYNEQFF.

This clonotype was seen ten or more times. In nucleotides, the CDR3 is TGTGCCAGCAGCCAAGATCTTTCGGCGATCTCGGAAGCTTTCTTT. Protein: CASSQDLSAISEAFF. The chain uses TRBV3-1 and TRBJ1-1; the D is unclear. Germline CDR1 is LGHDT and CDR2 is YNNKEL (reference sequence). The V and J ends lost 0 bases and 8 bases respectively, with 16 bases between them. CDR3 length equals 15 residues.

This clonotype has only a few counts. This chain connects TRBV19 to TRBJ1-1; TRBD1 might be the D (6 bases). This CDR3 is 15 amino acids long. CDR1 is LNHDA, CDR2 SQIVND, per germline (reference sequence). V was clipped by 3 bases and J by 5 bases, with 16 bases between them. The CDR3 here is CASSILGGLGTEAFF. As DNA, the CDR3 is TGTGCCAGTAGTATCTTGGGGGGCTTAGGGACTGAAGCTTTCTTT.

J is TRBJ1-2 and V is TRBV30, with D possibly TRBD1 on 6 matching bases. This CDR3 spans 10 amino acids. Germline lookup yields CDR1 GTSNPN and CDR2 SVGIG (reference sequence). The CDR3 DNA follows: TGTGCTTACCGCAGGGGTGGCTACACCTTC. Translated, it gives CAYRRGGYTF.

This clonotype was detected a few times. The J gene is TRBJ2-7, the V gene TRBV12-5, with D maybe TRBD1 (6 bases). V was clipped by 3 bases and J by 4 bases, with 10 bases between them. This CDR3 spans 13 amino acids. Germline values: CDR1 LGHNT, CDR2 FRNRAP. Written as DNA, the CDR3 is TGTGCTAGTGGTTTAGGTAGGGGGTACGAGCAGTACTTC. Protein product: CASGLGRGYEQYF. Using reference TRBV12-5 and TRBJ2-7 for the parts outside the CDR3, the full variable domain is DARVTQTPRHKVTEMGQEVTMRCQPILGHNTVFWYRQTMMQGLELLAYFRNRAPLDDSGMPKDRFSAEMPDATLATLKIQPSEPRDSAVYFCASGLGRGYEQYFGPGTRLTVT.